The 14 T cell receptor beta chains below were found in one sample sequenced in a study of blood T cell repertoires in COVID-19 (dated by TCRdb to about 2020). The library was generated by the immunoSEQ multiplex PCR assay. Not all clones reach the TCRdb copy of this immuneACCESS table, which keeps in-frame sequences only. Checked studies attribute under half of the gap to unresolved V genes and leave the rest unexplained. The sample table shows tens of thousands of clones, and roughly nine tenths are seen once. The ten largest clones take up approximately 2.4% of the sample. The source material was peripheral blood. These receptors all stem from a man aged 45-60 years with acute or convalescent COVID-19.

V usage is TRBV11-2 and J usage is TRBJ2-7; the match to TRBD2 covers 14 bases. The CDR3 covers 19 residues. Germline CDR1 SGHAT, CDR2 FQNNGV. With 3 bases clipped from V and 2 bases from J, the junction kept 12 bases outside the gene matches. The CDR3 loop is CASSFRWSGTSGRAYEQYF. The CDR3 DNA follows: TGTGCCAGCAGCTTCCGATGGTCGGGGACTAGCGGGAGAGCCTACGAGCAGTACTTC.

This clone has a handful of counts. The chain employs TRBV29-1 and TRBJ1-4; the D is unclear. Germline CDR1 SQVTM, CDR2 ANQGSEA. The CDR3 length is 13 residues. V was trimmed by 3 bases and J by 6 bases, leaving 11 bases between them. CDR3 coding DNA: TGCAGCGTTGAGGCCAGAGGCTATGAAAAACTGTTTTTT. Residues: CSVEARGYEKLFF.

This clone was recorded only once. The rearrangement joins TRBV4-2 to TRBJ2-3, with D possibly matching TRBD1 (5 bases). This CDR3 has 21 amino acids. Trimming removed 0 bases from V and 2 bases from J, with 27 bases in between. The V gene's germline CDR1 is LGHNA and CDR2 YNFKEQ. The CDR3 coding sequence is TGTGCCAGCAGCCAAGATCACCAGGGATCTAGGTCGGTGGTTTACACAGATACGCAGTATTTT. This sequence encodes CASSQDHQGSRSVVYTDTQYF.

This clone appeared once. The chain carries TRBV20-1 and TRBJ1-2, with D possibly being TRBD1 (6 bases). The CDR3 is 13 amino acids. V was pared by 3 bases and J by 6 bases, with 14 bases between. Germline CDR1 and CDR2: DFQATT and SNEGSKA (reference sequence). CDR3 residues: CSASIGTRDGYTF. CDR3 coding DNA: TGCAGTGCTAGTATTGGGACACGAGATGGCTACACCTTC.

J is TRBJ2-5 and V is TRBV5-8; D is uncertain. In germline, CDR1 is SGHTS, CDR2 YDEGEE. The CDR3 extends over 14 amino acids. V shed 2 bases and J shed 0 bases, with 8 bases lying between them. CDR3 DNA: TGTGCCAGCAGCTTATTTGCGTACCAAGAGACCCAGTACTTC. Amino acid sequence: CASSLFAYQETQYF.

This chain uses TRBV28 with TRBJ2-7, with 7 bases identical to TRBD2. This CDR3 comprises 13 residues. Germline-derived CDR1 and CDR2 are MDHEN and SYDVKM. The junction had 9 bases not matched to a gene; V was cut back by 6 bases and J by 7 bases. CDR3 nucleotide sequence: TGTGCCAGCAGGGCCGCGGTAGCGGGTGAGCAGTACTTC. Translation gives CASRAAVAGEQYF.

The genes are TRBV29-1 and TRBJ2-1, with TRBD1 matching 10 bases. CDR1 is SQVTM and CDR2 is ANQGSEA in the germline V gene. The CDR3 is 14 amino acids. J was trimmed by 6 bases and V by 5 bases; bases with no gene match: 7. The CDR3 here is CSVLDRGRPNEQFF. As DNA, the CDR3 is TGCAGCGTTCTGGACAGGGGGAGACCCAATGAGCAGTTCTTC.

This chain joins TRBV9 and TRBJ2-2; D gene ambiguous. The CDR3 consists of 16 residues. Trimming stripped 0 bases from V and 3 bases from J, with 12 bases between. The germline CDR1 and CDR2 sequences are SGDLS and YYNGEE. This CDR3 is CASSVAGGADTGELFF. In nucleotides, the CDR3 is TGTGCCAGCAGCGTAGCTGGCGGAGCTGACACCGGGGAGCTGTTTTTT.

Regarding this clone: The germline gene is not matched at one end of the junction; a read error may be the cause. V and J are TRBV6-6 and TRBJ2-7, with 14 bases matching TRBD2. CDR1 and CDR2 from the germline V gene are MNHNY and SVGAGI (reference sequence). The CDR3 loop spans 13 amino acids. The DNA of the CDR3 is TGTGCCAGCAGTTACCGGACTAGCGGGGGGTTATTCTTC. Translation: CASSYRTSGGLFF.

The chain carries TRBV4-3 and TRBJ2-3; 8 nucleotides align to TRBD2. Germline loops: CDR1 LGHNA, CDR2 YSLEER. This CDR3 contains 18 residues. J was trimmed by 2 bases and V by 0 bases; bases with no gene match: 10. The CDR3: CASSQDLSSGHSTDTQYF. CDR3 nucleotides: TGCGCCAGCAGCCAAGACCTATCTAGCGGGCACTCCACAGATACGCAGTATTTT.

A single count supports this clone. V usage is TRBV4-1 and J usage is TRBJ2-7, with 7 nucleotides matching TRBD2. The CDR3 contains 15 residues. The V gene's germline CDR1 is MGHRA and CDR2 YSYEKL. The trim removed 1 base at V and 2 bases at J, leaving 5 bases unmatched. CDR3: CASSQGASGTYEQYF. The CDR3 DNA follows: TGCGCCAGCAGCCAAGGGGCTAGCGGCACCTACGAGCAGTACTTC.

The gene calls are TRBV15 and TRBJ1-3, with D hard to call. The length of the CDR3 is 14 residues. Germline loops: CDR1 LNHNV, CDR2 YYDKDF (reference sequence). V lost 1 base and J 2 bases, leaving 6 bases between the germline ends. CDR3 loop: CATSRGQTGNTIYF. The CDR3 nucleotides read TGTGCCACCAGCAGAGGCCAGACTGGAAACACCATATATTTT.

This clone was found a few times. This chain uses TRBV11-2 with TRBJ2-7, with TRBD2 matching 10 bases. V lost 5 bases and J lost 2; bases outside the gene matches: 6. CDR1 SGHAT and CDR2 FQNNGV come from the germline V gene. CDR3 length equals 15 residues. CDR3 loop: CASSIGLAETYEQYV. The DNA of the CDR3 is TGTGCCAGCAGCATAGGACTAGCGGAAACCTACGAGCAGTACGTC.

The genes are TRBV16 and TRBJ1-4, with D unresolved. The CDR3 consists of 12 residues. V was clipped by 2 bases and J by 8 bases, with 6 bases between them. The germline V gene has CDR1 KGHSY and CDR2 FQNENV. In DNA form, the CDR3 reads TGTGCCAGCAGCCAAAGTGGCGAAAAACTGTTTTTT. Amino acid sequence: CASSQSGEKLFF.